This T cell receptor (beta chain) originates from a study of cytomegalovirus exposure and HLA in healthy donors. About the research overall: Around 86 million unique TCRs, all from HLA-typed donors, were included in an early release of the data.

Primers: 60 Vbeta forward and 13 Jbeta reverse. The repertoire was sequenced with immunoSEQ multiplex PCR; TCRdb's copy has only in-frame clones and lacks some. The sample comprises 60,000 to 80,000 clones, 70% to 75% of which are singletons, and under 6% rests with the top ten. For this clone: Its antigen is still unknown.

Study-wide results and limits: Reportedly, fewer N-insertions than the approximately 650-donor mean appeared in an Asian-associated ancestry cluster in a later analysis. The presence/absence work took it that sequencing depth was about the same across donors.

Samples came from healthy bone marrow donors. Trimming removed 1 base at V and 3 bases at J, with 9 bases between. CDR1 LGHNA and CDR2 YSLEER come from the germline V gene. The CDR3 loop spans 14 amino acids. Sequenced sample: PBMCs. This sequence was found in a woman in her 30s in good health and CMV-seronegative. V and J are TRBV4-3 and TRBJ1-2; D remains unclear. The CDR3 region has the DNA TGCGCCAGCAGCCAAGGGCTTCCCTACTATGGCTACACCTTC. This gives the protein CASSQGLPYYGYTF.